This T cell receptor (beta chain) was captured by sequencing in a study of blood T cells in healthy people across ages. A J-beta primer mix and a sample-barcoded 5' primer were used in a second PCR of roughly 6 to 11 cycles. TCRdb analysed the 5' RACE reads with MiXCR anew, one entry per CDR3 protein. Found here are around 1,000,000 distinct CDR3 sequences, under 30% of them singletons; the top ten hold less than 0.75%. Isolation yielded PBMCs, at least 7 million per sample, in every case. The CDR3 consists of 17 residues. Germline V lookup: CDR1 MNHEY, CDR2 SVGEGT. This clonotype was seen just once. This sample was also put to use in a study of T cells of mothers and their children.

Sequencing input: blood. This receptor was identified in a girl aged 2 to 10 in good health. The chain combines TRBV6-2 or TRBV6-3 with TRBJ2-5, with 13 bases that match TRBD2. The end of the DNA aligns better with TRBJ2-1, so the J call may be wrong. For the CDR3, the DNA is TGTGCCAGCAGTTACTCGATCGGACTAGCGGGAGACAATGAGCAGTTCTTC. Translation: CASSYSIGLAGDNEQFF.